This T cell receptor beta chain was recovered during a study of cytomegalovirus exposure and HLA in healthy donors. V lost 6 bases to trimming and J lost 2 bases; unmatched junction nucleotides: 8. Germline loops: CDR1 SNHLY, CDR2 FYNNEI. The CDR3 totals 17 residues. Both 60 Vbeta primers and 13 Jbeta primers went into the PCR. Data came from immunoSEQ multiplex PCR; TCRdb stores just in-frame clones and leaves some out. Among roughly 190,000 clones, 79% were seen once, and the ten largest hold approximately 2.1%. This sequence originates from a woman in her fifties or sixties in good health and CMV-seronegative. Sequencing was carried out using PBMCs. The chain is built from TRBV2 and TRBJ1-4, with 11 bases lining up with TRBD1. The CDR3 spells CASRLGQGAMTNEKLFF. The CDR3 DNA reads as TGTGCCAGCAGACTCGGACAGGGGGCAATGACTAATGAAAAACTGTTTTTT.